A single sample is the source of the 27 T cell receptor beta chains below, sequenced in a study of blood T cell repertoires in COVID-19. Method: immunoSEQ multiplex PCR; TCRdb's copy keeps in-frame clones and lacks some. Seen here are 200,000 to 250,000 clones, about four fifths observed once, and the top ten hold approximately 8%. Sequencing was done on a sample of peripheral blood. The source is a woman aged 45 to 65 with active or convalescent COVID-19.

The CDR3 loop is CASSYPTDGQGRTLNTGELFF. CDR3 coding DNA: TGTGCCAGCAGTTACCCGACCGACGGACAGGGTCGGACTTTGAACACCGGGGAGCTGTTTTTT. V and J are TRBV28 and TRBJ2-2, with 8 bases aligning to TRBD1. The V gene's germline CDR1 is MDHEN and CDR2 SYDVKM. With V trimmed by 4 bases and J by 1 base, 20 bases remained unmatched. The CDR3 sequence is 21 residues long.

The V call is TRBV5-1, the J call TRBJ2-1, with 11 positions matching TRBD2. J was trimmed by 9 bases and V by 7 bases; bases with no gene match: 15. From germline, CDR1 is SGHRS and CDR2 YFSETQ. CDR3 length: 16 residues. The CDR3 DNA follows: TGCGCCAGCTCAGCGGTGGCGGGGACTAGCGGCGGTGAGCAGTTCTTC. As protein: CASSAVAGTSGGEQFF.

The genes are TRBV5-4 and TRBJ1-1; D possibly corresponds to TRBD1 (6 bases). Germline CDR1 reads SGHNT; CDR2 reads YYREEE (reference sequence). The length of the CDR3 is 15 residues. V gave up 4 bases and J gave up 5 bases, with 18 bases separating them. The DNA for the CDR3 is TGTGCCAGCAGCGCCGCTCAGGGGCGAGGGACTGAAGCTTTCTTT. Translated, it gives CASSAAQGRGTEAFF.

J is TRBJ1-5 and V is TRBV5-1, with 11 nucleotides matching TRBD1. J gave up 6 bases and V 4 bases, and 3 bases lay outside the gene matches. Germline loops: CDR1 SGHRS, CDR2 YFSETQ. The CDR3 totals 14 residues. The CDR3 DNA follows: TGCGCCAGCAGCCACGGGACAGGGGGTCAGCCCCAGCATTTT. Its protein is CASSHGTGGQPQHF.

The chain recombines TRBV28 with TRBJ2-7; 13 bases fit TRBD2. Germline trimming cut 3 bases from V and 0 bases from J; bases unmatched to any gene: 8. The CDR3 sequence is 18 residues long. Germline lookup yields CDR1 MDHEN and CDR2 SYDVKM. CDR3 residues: CASSLGLAGTQSSYEQYV. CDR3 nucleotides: TGTGCCAGCAGTTTGGGACTAGCGGGGACTCAGAGCTCCTACGAGCAGTACGTC.

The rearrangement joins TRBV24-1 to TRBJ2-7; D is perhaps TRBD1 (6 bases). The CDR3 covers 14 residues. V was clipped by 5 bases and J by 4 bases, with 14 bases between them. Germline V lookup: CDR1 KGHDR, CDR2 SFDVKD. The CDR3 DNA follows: TGTGCCACCAGTGTCGGGCAGGGGTCATACGAGCAGTACTTC. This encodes CATSVGQGSYEQYF.

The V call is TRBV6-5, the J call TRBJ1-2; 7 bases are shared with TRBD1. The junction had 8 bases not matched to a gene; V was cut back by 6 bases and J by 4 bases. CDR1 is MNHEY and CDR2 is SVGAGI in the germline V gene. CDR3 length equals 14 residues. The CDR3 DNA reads TGTGCCAGCAGCCGCAGGACAGGAGTCTATGGCTACACCTTC. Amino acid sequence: CASSRRTGVYGYTF.

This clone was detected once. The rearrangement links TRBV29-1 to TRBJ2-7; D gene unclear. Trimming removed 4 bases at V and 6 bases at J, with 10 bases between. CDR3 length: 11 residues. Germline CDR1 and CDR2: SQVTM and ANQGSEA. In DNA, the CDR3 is TGCAGCGTTGCTGAGGCAAGCGAGCAGTACTTC. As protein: CSVAEASEQYF.

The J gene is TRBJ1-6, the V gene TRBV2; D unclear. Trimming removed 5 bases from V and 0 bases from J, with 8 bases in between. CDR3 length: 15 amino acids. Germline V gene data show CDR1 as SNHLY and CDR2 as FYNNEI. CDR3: CASSKESSYNSPLHF. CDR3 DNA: TGTGCCAGCAGTAAAGAGAGCTCCTATAATTCACCCCTCCACTTT.

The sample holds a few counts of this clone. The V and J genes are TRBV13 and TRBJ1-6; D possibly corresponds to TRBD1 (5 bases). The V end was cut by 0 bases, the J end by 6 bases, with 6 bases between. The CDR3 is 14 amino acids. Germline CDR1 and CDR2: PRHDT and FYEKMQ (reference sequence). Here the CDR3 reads CASSLGDSNSPLHF. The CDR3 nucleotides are TGTGCCAGCAGCTTAGGAGACAGTAATTCACCCCTCCACTTT.

Here the CDR3 DNA reads TGTGCCAGCAGCGAGGGACAGGGTTATCATCAGCCCCAGCATTTT. This gives the protein CASSEGQGYHQPQHF. The V gene is TRBV6-5, the J gene TRBJ1-5, with 9 nucleotides matching TRBD1. V was pared by 6 bases and J by 5 bases, with 8 bases of the junction left unmatched. The CDR3 length is 15 residues. Germline assignment: CDR1 MNHEY and CDR2 SVGAGI.

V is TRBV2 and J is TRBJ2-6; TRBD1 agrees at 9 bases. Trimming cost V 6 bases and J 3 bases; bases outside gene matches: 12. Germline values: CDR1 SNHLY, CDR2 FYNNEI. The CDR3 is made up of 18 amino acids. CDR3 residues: CASRLLRDRVGGANVLTF. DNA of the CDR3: TGTGCCAGCAGGTTACTCCGGGACAGGGTTGGTGGGGCCAACGTCCTGACTTTC.

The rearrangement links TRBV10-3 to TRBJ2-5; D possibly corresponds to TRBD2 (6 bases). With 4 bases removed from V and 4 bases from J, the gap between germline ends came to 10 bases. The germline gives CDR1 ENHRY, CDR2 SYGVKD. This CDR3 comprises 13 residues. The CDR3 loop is CAISGMGGETQYF. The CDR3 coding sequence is TGTGCCATCAGTGGTATGGGAGGAGAGACCCAGTACTTC.

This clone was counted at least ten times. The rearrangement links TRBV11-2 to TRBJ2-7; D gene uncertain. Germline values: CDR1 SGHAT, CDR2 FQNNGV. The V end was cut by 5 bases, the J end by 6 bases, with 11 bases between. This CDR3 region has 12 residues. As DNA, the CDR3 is TGTGCCAGCAGCCTAAACCCCCTCGAGCAGTACGTC. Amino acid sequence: CASSLNPLEQYV.

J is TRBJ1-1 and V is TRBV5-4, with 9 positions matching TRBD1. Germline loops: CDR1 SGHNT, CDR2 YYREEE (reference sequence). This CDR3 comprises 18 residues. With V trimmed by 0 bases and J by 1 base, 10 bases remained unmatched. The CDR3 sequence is CASSLDGDRARGNTEAFF. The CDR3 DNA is TGTGCCAGCAGCTTGGACGGGGACAGGGCGAGGGGGAACACTGAAGCTTTCTTT.

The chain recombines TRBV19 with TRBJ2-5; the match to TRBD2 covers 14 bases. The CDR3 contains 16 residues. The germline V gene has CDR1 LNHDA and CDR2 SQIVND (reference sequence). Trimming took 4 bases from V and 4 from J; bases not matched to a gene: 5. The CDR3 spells CASSTPGLAGGETQYF. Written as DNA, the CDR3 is TGTGCCAGTAGTACCCCCGGACTAGCGGGGGGAGAGACCCAGTACTTC.

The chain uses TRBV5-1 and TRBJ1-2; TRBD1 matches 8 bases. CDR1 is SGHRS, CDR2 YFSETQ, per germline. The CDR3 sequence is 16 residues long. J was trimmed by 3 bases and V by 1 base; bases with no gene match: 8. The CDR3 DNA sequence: TGCGCCAGCAGCTTGAGCTCCGGGACAGGACACTATGGCTACACCTTC. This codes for CASSLSSGTGHYGYTF.

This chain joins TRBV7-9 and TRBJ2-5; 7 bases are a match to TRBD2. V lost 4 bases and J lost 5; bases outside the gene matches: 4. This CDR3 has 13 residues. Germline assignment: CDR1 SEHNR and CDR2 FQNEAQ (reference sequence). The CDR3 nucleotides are TGTGCCAGCAGCTGGACTAGATTGGAGACCCAGTACTTC. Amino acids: CASSWTRLETQYF.

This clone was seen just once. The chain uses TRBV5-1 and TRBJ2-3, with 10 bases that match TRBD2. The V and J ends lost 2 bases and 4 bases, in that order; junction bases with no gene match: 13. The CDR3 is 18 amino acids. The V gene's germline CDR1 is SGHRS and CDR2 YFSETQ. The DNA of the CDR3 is TGCGCCAGCAGCTTTATGCAGCGGGGGGGCCAGGCTTCAGATACGCAGTATTTT. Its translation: CASSFMQRGGQASDTQYF.

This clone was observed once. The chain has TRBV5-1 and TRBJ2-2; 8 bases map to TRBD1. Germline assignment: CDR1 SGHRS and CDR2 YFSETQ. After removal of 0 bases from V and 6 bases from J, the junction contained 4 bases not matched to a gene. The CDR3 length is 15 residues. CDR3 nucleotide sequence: TGCGCCAGCAGCTTGGTCACAGGGGGATCCGGGGAGCTGTTTTTT. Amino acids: CASSLVTGGSGELFF. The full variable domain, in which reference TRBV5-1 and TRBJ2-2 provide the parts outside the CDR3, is KAGVTQTPRYLIKTRGQQVTLSCSPISGHRSVSWYQQTPGQGLQFLFEYFSETQRNKGNFPGRFSGRQFSNSRSEMNVSTLELGDSALYLCASSLVTGGSGELFFGEGSRLTVL.

The CDR3 bases are TGTGCCAGCTCCTCGTACGGGAGCTCTGGAAACACCATATATTTT. This gives the protein CASSSYGSSGNTIYF. The rearrangement joins TRBV18 to TRBJ1-3; D not certain. Germline V gene data show CDR1 as KGHSH and CDR2 as LQKENI. Trimming took off 6 bases at V and 0 bases at J, with 12 bases between the two ends. The CDR3 consists of 15 residues.

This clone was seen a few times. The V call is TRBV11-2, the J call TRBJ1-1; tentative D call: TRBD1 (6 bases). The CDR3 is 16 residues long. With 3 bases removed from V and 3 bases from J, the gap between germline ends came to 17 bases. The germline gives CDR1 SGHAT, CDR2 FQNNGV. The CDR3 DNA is TGTGCCAGCAGCTTGAAAGCAGGGGCAAAGGACACTGAAGCTTTCTTT. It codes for CASSLKAGAKDTEAFF.

The CDR3 nucleotides are TGCAGCGCAGGGGTGGGCGAGCAGTACTTC. This sequence encodes CSAGVGEQYF. The chain is built from TRBV29-1 and TRBJ2-7; D may be TRBD1 (6 bases). The CDR3 length is 10 residues. V gave up 7 bases and J gave up 6 bases, with 10 bases separating them. Germline CDR1 reads SQVTM; CDR2 reads ANQGSEA.

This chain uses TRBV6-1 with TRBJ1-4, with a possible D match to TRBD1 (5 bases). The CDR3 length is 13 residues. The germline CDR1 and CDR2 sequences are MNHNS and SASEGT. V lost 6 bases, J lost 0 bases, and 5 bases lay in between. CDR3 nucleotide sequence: TGTGCCAGCAGGGGGCCAACTAATGAAAAACTGTTTTTT. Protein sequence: CASRGPTNEKLFF.

The CDR3 bases are TGTGCCAGCAGCTTGGGGTCCGGAGATCAGCCCCAGCATTTT. This sequence encodes CASSLGSGDQPQHF. V gene TRBV5-4 combines with J gene TRBJ1-5; D is unclear. This CDR3 has 14 residues. Germline V gives CDR1 SGHNT, CDR2 YYREEE (reference sequence). The V gene lost 0 bases and the J gene lost 5 bases, with 9 bases spanning the gap.

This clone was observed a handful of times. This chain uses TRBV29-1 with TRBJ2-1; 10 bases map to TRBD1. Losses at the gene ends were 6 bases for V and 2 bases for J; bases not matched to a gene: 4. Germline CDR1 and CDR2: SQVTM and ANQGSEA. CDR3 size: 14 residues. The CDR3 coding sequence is TGCAGCGTAGACAGGGGGCCCACCTACAATGAGCAGTTCTTC. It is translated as CSVDRGPTYNEQFF.

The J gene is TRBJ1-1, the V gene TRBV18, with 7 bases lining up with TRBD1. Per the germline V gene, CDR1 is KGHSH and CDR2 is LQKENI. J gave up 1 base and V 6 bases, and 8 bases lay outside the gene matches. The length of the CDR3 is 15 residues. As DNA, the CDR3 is TGTGCCAGCTCTACTTTCACAGGGGCGAACACTGAAGCTTTCTTT. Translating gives CASSTFTGANTEAFF. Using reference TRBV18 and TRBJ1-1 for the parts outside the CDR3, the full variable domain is NAGVMQNPRHLVRRRGQEARLRCSPMKGHSHVYWYRQLPEEGLKFMVYLQKENIIDESGMPKERFSAEFPKEGPSILRIQQVVRGDSAAYFCASSTFTGANTEAFFGQGTRLTVV.